This entry describes one T cell receptor beta chain. This PCR relied on a set of 60 Vbeta primers and 13 Jbeta primers. Method: immunoSEQ multiplex PCR; TCRdb's copy keeps in-frame clones and lacks some. The record lists around 75,000 clones, of which the ten most abundant hold 0.83%. The entry originates in a study of cytomegalovirus exposure and HLA in healthy donors. V gave up 0 bases and J gave up 6 bases, with 11 bases separating them. Per germline, CDR1 GTSNPN and CDR2 SVGIG (reference sequence). The CDR3 is 13 residues long. This chain links TRBV30 with TRBJ1-2, with D possibly TRBD1 on 6 matching bases. The material sequenced was PBMCs. This receptor was taken from a boy between 10 and 17 years old in good health and CMV-seronegative. The DNA for the CDR3 is TGTGCCTGGAGTGTAAACAGGGCGGATGGCTACACCTTC. Translation: CAWSVNRADGYTF. The entire variable domain, with the rest obtained from reference TRBV30 and TRBJ1-2, is as follows: SQTIHQWPATLVQPVGSPLSLECTVEGTSNPNLYWYRQAAGRGLQLLFYSVGIGQISSEVPQNLSASRPQDRQFILSSKKLLLSDSGFYLCAWSVNRADGYTFGSGTRLTVV.